Presented here are 7 T cell receptor beta chains from one specimen sequenced in a study of technical replicates of blood from a handful of donors. TCRdb keeps only in-frame clones here, not all; method: immunoSEQ multiplex PCR. Of around 79,000 clones listed, roughly nine tenths are singletons. Sequences were obtained from T cells isolated from PBMCs. All receptors come from a human donor in good health.

The chain recombines TRBV11-3 with TRBJ2-7; possibly TRBD2 for D (7 bases). Trimming removed 3 bases from V and 2 bases from J, with 11 bases in between. The germline V gene encodes CDR1 SGHNT and CDR2 YENEEA. The length of the CDR3 is 14 residues. As DNA, the CDR3 is TGTGCCAGCAGCTTGGGGGGGCGCGCCTACGAGCAGTACTTC. This translates into CASSLGGRAYEQYF.

The V call is TRBV2, the J call TRBJ1-2, with D uncertain. Trimming took 0 bases from V and 1 from J, leaving 9 bases between them. The CDR3 totals 15 residues. Germline V gene data show CDR1 as SNHLY and CDR2 as FYNNEI. The CDR3 DNA reads TGTGCCAGCAGTGAAGCCCTGGGCCATAACTATGGCTACACCTTC. This translates into CASSEALGHNYGYTF.

The V call is TRBV10-2, the J call TRBJ2-2; 8 bases map to TRBD1. V trimming: 3 bases; J trimming: 2 bases; junction bases outside the gene matches: 5. This CDR3 contains 16 residues. Germline V lookup: CDR1 WSHSY, CDR2 SAAADI. CDR3: CASSDPGGANTGELFF. In DNA form, the CDR3 reads TGCGCCAGCAGTGACCCAGGGGGCGCAAACACCGGGGAGCTGTTTTTT.

The rearrangement uses TRBV7-6 and TRBJ2-2, with 7 positions matching TRBD1. CDR3 length: 14 residues. The junction had 5 bases not matched to a gene; V was cut back by 4 bases and J by 6 bases. Germline loops: CDR1 SGHVS, CDR2 FNYEAQ. CDR3 DNA sequence: TGTGCCAGCAGCTCCGACAGGGAAGCCGGGGAGCTGTTTTTT. Translated: CASSSDREAGELFF.

In its sample, this clone was seen once. CDR3 amino acids: CASSVKGMGEKLFF. The CDR3 nucleotides are TGTGCCAGCAGTGTTAAGGGGATGGGGGAAAAACTGTTTTTT. This chain links TRBV6-1 with TRBJ1-4; D perhaps matches TRBD1 (5 bases). The V and J ends lost 4 bases and 8 bases respectively, with 14 bases between them. Germline V CDR1 and CDR2: MNHNS, SASEGT. The CDR3 loop spans 14 amino acids.

V is TRBV14 and J is TRBJ2-1; D uncertain. Germline CDR1 and CDR2: SGHDN and FVKESK. V lost 3 bases to trimming and J lost 8 bases, with 11 bases between them. The CDR3 covers 13 residues. CDR3 DNA sequence: TGTGCCAGCAGCCACCTTTTACGGGATGAGCAGTTCTTC. Protein sequence: CASSHLLRDEQFF.

This chain links TRBV11-3 with TRBJ2-7, with TRBD2 matching 11 bases. Trimming cost V 1 base and J 1 base; bases outside gene matches: 3. The CDR3 is made up of 16 amino acids. Germline lookup yields CDR1 SGHNT and CDR2 YENEEA. The CDR3, as DNA: TGTGCCAGCAGCTTAGGAACTAGCGGGGGATCCTACGAGCAGTACTTC. Protein product: CASSLGTSGGSYEQYF. Filled out from reference TRBV11-3 and TRBJ2-7, the complete variable domain reads EAGVVQSPRYKIIEKKQPVAFWCNPISGHNTLYWYLQNLGQGPELLIRYENEEAVDDSQLPKDRFSAERLKGVDSTLKIQPAELGDSAVYLCASSLGTSGGSYEQYFGPGTRLTVT.